This T cell receptor beta chain derives from a study of Graves' ophthalmopathy and Graves' hyperthyroidism. Whole-study context: The collection of peripheral blood took place at initial diagnosis, before any treatment.

At least ten counts were recorded for this clonotype. Exclusion applied to patients with other autoimmune diseases, uncontrolled infections, pregnancy or lactation. Reliance was placed on clinical symptoms, serum thyroxine, TRAb, thyroid ultrasound and orbital computed tomography for diagnosis. PBMCs were density-gradient isolated from approximately 10 ml fresh blood. Trimming stripped 1 base from V and 7 bases from J, with 10 bases between. The CDR3 is 13 amino acids. From germline, CDR1 is LGHNA and CDR2 YNFKEQ. The TCR beta CDR3 regions underwent amplification from RNA transcripts. The library came from an HTBI-primed first-round RT-PCR and a second-round multiplex PCR. One entry per CDR3 protein results from TCRdb running MiXCR on the multiplex PCR reads. The sample lists some 520,000 distinct CDR3 sequences, 13% to 15% occurring once.

The specimen sequenced was blood. The chain recombines TRBV4-2 with TRBJ2-5; D gene unclear. The source is a woman under 40 with Graves' ophthalmopathy. The CDR3 bases are TGTGCCAGCAGCCAAGTTCATCCGGGGACCCAGTACTTC. It specifies CASSQVHPGTQYF.